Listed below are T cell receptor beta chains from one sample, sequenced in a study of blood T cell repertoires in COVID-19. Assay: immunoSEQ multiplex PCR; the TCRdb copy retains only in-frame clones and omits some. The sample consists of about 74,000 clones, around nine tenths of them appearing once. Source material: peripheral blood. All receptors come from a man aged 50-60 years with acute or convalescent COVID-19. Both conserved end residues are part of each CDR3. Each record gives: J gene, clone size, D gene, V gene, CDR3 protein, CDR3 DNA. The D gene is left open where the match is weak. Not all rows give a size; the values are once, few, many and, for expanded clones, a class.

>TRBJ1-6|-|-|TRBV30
CAWSVLASSPLHF
TGTGCCTGGAGTGTACTCGCGTCCTCACCCCTCCACTTT
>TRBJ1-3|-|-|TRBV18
CASSPRESSGNTIYF
TGTGCCAGCTCACCAAGAGAAAGCTCTGGAAACACCATATATTTT
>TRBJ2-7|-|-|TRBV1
CTSSQGMTSGYEQYF
TGCACCAGCAGCCAAGGGATGACAAGTGGCTACGAGCAGTACTTC
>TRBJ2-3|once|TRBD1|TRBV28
CASSLSGQGERDTQYF
TGTGCCAGCAGTTTATCGGGACAGGGGGAACGCGATACGCAGTATTTT
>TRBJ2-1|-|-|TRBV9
CASSVQGSSYNEQFF
TGTGCCAGCAGCGTACAGGGAAGCTCCTACAATGAGCAGTTCTTC
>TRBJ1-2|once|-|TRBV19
CASRRTAGGYTF
TGTGCCAGTAGGCGGACAGCGGGAGGCTACACCTTC
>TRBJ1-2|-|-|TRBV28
CASSRYQTGRTNYGYTF
TGTGCCAGCAGTCGATACCAAACAGGGCGCACAAATTATGGCTACACCTTC
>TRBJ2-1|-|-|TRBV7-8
CASSFSQTKNNEQFF
TGTGCCAGCAGCTTTTCACAGACAAAGAACAATGAGCAGTTCTTC
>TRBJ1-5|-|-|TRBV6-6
CASIHGGNQPQHF
TGTGCCAGCATCCACGGAGGGAATCAGCCCCAGCATTTT
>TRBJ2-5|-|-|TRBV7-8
CASSLACSDF
TGTGCCAGCAGCTTAGCTTGTTCGGACTTC
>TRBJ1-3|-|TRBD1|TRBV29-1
CSVEGRGQGAGNTIYF
TGCAGCGTTGAAGGCCGGGGACAGGGGGCTGGAAACACCATATATTTT
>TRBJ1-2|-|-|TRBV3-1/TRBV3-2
CASSHSRQAIYGYTF
TGTGCCAGCAGCCATAGTCGACAGGCAATCTATGGCTACACCTTC
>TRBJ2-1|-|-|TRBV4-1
CASSQEGAISNEQFF
TGCGCCAGCAGCCAAGAGGGGGCGATTAGCAATGAGCAGTTCTTC
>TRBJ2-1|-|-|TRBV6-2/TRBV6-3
CASSYILTPENEQFF
TGTGCCAGCAGTTACATACTAACCCCGGAGAATGAGCAGTTCTTC
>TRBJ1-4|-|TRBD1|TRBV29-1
CSVGTGATNEKLFF
TGCAGCGTTGGGACAGGTGCAACTAATGAAAAACTGTTTTTT
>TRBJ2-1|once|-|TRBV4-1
CASSPVGTMSYNEQFF
TGCGCCAGCAGCCCAGTGGGGACAATGTCCTACAATGAGCAGTTCTTC
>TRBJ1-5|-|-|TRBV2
CASTEGTYQPQHF
TGTGCCAGCACCGAGGGAACATATCAGCCCCAGCATTTT
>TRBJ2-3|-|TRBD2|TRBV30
CAWSVLGSGGDTQYF
TGTGCCTGGAGTGTTCTCGGGAGCGGGGGGGATACGCAGTATTTT
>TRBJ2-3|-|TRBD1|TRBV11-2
CASSLGQGFGTDTQYF
TGTGCCAGCAGCTTGGGACAGGGATTTGGCACAGATACGCAGTATTTT
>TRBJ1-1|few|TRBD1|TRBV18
CASSPRDSMNTEAFF
TGTGCCAGCTCCCCTAGGGACAGCATGAACACTGAAGCTTTCTTT
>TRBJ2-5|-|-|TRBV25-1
CASSERDPGKETQYF
TGTGCCAGCAGTGAGAGGGATCCCGGGAAAGAGACCCAGTACTTC